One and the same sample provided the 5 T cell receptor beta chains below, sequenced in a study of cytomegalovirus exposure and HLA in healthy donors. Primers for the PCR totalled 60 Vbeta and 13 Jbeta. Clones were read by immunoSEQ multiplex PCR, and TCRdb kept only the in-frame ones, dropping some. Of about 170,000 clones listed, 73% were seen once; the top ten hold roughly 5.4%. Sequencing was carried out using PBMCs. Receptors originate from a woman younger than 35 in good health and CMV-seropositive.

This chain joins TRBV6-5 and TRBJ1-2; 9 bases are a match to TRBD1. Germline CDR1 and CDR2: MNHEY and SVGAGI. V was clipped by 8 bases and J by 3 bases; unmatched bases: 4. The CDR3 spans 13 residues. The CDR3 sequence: CASGRTGDYGYTF. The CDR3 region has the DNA TGTGCCAGCGGAAGGACAGGGGACTATGGCTACACCTTC.

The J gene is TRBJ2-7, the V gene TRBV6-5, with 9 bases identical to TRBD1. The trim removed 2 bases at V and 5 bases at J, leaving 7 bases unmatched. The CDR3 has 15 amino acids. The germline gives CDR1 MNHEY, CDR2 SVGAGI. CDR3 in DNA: TGTGCCAGCAGTTACCAAACCACAGGGGGCCACGAGCAGTACTTC. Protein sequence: CASSYQTTGGHEQYF.

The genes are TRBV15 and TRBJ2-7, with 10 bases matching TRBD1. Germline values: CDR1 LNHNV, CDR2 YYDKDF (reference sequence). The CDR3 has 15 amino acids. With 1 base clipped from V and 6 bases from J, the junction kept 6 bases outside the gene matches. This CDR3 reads CATSRATTGGLEQYF. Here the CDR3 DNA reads TGTGCCACCAGCAGAGCCACGACAGGGGGCCTCGAGCAGTACTTC.

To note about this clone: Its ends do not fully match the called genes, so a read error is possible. CDR3 region: CSSSSSMIEAFF. Here the CDR3 DNA reads TGTTCCAGCAGCTCCAGTATGATTGAAGCTTTCTTT. The chain couples TRBV7-9 to TRBJ1-1; no firm D call. CDR3 length: 12 residues. Germline V CDR1 and CDR2: SEHNR, FQNEAQ (reference sequence).

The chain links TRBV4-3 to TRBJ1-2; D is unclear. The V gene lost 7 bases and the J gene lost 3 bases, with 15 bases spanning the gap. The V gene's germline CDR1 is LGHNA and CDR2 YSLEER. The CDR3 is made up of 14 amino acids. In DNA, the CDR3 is TGCGCCAGCACCCCAGCGGCGGCTGACTATGGCTACACCTTC. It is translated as CASTPAAADYGYTF.